This TCR beta chain was sequenced for a study of blood T cells in healthy people across ages. Across the whole study: About one barcoded beta molecule was captured per two T cells (by template switching). Study-wide findings and caveats: Observed TCR beta diversity showed a strong correlation with the percentage of naive T cells as measured by flow cytometry. Long-lived donors had more naive CD4+ cells and higher diversity than aged donors.

Through a sample-barcoded 5' primer and a J-beta primer mix, a second PCR was run for 7 to 11 cycles. TCRdb used MiXCR to reprocess the 5' RACE reads, holding one entry per CDR3 protein. The sample lists 1.2 million to 1.5 million distinct CDR3 sequences; 42% were seen once. A remark on this clonotype: Antigen: not known. At one boundary the junction diverges from the germline segment, which might be a read error.

There are 16 residues in the CDR3. Germline V gives CDR1 SGHAT, CDR2 FQNNGV. The receptor's source is a woman between 18 and 30 years old in good health. The chain is built from TRBV11-2 and TRBJ2-7; 8 positions agree with TRBD1. What was sequenced was blood. The CDR3 here is CASSFLYRDRSYEQYF. For the CDR3, the DNA is TGTGCTAGCAGTTTTCTATACCGGGACAGGTCCTACGAGCAGTACTTC.